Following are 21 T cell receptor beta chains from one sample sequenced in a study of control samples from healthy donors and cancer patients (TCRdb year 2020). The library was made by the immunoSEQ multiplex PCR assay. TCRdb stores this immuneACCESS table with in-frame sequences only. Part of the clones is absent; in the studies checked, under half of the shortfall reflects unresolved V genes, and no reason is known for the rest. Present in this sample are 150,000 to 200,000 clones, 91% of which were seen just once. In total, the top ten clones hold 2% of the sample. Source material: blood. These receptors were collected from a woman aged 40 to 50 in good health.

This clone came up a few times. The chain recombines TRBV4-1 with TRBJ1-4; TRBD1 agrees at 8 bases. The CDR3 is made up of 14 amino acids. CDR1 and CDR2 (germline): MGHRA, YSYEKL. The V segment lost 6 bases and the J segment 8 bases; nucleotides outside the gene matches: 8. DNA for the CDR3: TGCGCCAGCAGTACCGGACAGGGTTTCGAAAAACTGTTTTTT. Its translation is CASSTGQGFEKLFF.

The CDR3 DNA is TGCAGTGCAACCGATACGCAGTATTTT. It encodes CSATDTQYF. The gene calls are TRBV20-1 and TRBJ2-3; D not resolved. The CDR3 loop spans 9 amino acids. Germline lookup yields CDR1 DFQATT and CDR2 SNEGSKA (reference sequence). V was clipped by 6 bases and J by 6 bases, with 4 bases between them.

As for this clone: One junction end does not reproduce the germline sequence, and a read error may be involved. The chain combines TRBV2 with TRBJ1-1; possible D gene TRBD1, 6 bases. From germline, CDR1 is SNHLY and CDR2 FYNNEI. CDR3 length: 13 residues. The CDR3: CASSEVQGPIGSF. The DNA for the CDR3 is TGTGCCAGCAGTGAAGTTCAGGGGCCCATTGGCAGTTTT.

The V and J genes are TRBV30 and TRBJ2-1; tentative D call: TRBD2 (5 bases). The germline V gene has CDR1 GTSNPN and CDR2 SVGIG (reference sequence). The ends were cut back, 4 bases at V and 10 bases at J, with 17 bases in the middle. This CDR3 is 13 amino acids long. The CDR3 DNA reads TGTGCCTGGACTGACGGCAGCGGTACGGAGCAGTTCTTC. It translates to CAWTDGSGTEQFF.

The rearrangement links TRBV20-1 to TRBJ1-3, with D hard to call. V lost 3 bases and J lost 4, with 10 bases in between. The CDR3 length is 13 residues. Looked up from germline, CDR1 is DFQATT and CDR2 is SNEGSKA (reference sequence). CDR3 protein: CSASEALGNTIYF. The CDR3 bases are TGCAGTGCTAGTGAGGCGTTAGGAAACACCATATATTTT.

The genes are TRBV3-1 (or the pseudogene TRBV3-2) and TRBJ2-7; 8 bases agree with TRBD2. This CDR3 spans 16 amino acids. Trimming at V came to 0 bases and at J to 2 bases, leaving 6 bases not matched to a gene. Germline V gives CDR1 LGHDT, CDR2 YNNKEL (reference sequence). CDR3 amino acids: CASSQEELAAPYEQYF. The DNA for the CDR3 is TGTGCCAGCAGCCAAGAGGAACTAGCGGCGCCCTACGAGCAGTACTTC.

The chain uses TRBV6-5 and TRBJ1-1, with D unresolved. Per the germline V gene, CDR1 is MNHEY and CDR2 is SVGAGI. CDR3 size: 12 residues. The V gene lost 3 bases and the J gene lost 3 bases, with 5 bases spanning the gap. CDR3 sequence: CASSYLDTEAFF. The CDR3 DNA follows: TGTGCCAGCAGTTATCTAGACACTGAAGCTTTCTTT.

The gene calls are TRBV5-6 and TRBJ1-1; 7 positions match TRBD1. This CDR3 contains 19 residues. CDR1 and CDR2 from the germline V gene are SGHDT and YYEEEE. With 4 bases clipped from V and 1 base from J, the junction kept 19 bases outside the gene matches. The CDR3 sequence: CASSGGDRGRSGENTEAFF. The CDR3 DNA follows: TGTGCCAGCAGCGGCGGCGATAGGGGGCGATCAGGGGAGAACACTGAAGCTTTCTTT.

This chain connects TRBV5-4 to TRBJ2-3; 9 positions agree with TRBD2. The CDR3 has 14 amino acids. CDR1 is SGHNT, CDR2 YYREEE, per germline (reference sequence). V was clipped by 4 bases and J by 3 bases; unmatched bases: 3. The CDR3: CASSLGLATDTQYF. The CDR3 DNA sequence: TGTGCCAGCAGCCTTGGACTAGCGACAGATACGCAGTATTTT.

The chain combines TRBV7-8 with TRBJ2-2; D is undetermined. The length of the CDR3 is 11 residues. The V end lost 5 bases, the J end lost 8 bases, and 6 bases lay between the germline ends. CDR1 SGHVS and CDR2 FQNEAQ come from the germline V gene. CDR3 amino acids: CASSLTGELFF. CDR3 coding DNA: TGTGCCAGCAGCCTGACAGGGGAGCTGTTTTTT.

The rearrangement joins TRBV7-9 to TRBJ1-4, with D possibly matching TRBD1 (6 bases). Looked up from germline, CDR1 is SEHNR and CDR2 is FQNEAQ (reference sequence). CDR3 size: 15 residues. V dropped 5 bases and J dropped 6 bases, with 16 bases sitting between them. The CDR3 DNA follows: TGTGCCAGCAGCCCGCCGGGGGCGGATTATGAAAAACTGTTTTTT. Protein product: CASSPPGADYEKLFF. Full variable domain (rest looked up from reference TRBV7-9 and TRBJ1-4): DTGVSQNPRHKITKRGQNVTFRCDPISEHNRLYWYRQTLGQGPEFLTYFQNEAQLEKSRLLSDRFSAERPKGSFSTLEIQRTEQGDSAMYLCASSPPGADYEKLFFGSGTQLSVL.

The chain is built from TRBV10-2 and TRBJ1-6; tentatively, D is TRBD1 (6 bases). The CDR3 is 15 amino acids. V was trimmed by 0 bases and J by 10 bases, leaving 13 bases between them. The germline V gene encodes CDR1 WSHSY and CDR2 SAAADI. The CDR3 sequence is CASSESGRGGSPLHF. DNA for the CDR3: TGCGCCAGCAGTGAGTCGGGCAGGGGAGGATCACCCCTCCACTTT.

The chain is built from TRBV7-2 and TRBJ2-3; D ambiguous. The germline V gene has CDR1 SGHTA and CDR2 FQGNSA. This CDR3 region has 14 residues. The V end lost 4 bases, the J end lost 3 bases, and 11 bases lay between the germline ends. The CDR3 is CASSSTSGTDTQYF. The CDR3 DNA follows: TGTGCCAGCAGCTCCACATCCGGGACAGATACGCAGTATTTT.

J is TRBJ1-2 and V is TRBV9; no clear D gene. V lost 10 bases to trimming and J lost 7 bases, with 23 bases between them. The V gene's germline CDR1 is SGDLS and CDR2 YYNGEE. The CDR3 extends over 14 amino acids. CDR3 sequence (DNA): TGTGCCTCTCGTGGAGAGGCCAGTGGGATTGGCTACACCTTC. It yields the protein CASRGEASGIGYTF.

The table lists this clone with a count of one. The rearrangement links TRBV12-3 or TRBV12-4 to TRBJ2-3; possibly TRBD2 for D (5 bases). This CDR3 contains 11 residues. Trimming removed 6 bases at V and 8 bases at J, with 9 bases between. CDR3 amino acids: CASRRTVTQYF. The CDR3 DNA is TGTGCCAGCAGAAGGACTGTTACGCAGTATTTT.

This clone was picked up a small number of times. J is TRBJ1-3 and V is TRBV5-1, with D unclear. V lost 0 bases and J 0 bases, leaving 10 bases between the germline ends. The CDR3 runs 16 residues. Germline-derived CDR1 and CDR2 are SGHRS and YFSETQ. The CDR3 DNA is TGCGCCAGCAGCTTGGAAATTTTGAGCTCTGGAAACACCATATATTTT. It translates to CASSLEILSSGNTIYF.

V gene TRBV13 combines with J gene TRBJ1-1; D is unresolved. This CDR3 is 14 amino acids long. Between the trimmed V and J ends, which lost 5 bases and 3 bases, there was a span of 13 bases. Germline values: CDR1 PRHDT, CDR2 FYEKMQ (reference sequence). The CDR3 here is CASSPRPGDTEAFF. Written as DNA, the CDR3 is TGTGCCAGCAGCCCCAGGCCAGGTGACACTGAAGCTTTCTTT.

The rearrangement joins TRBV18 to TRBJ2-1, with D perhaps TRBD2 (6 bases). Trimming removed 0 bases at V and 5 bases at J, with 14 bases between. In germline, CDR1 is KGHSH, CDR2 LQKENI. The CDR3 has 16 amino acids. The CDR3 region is CASSPPGGGRHNEQFF. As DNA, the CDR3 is TGTGCCAGCTCACCACCGGGCGGAGGGAGACACAATGAGCAGTTCTTC.

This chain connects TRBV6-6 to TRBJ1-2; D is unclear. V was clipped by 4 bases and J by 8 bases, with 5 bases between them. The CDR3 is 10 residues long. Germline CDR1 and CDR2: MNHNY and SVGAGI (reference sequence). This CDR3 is CASSSRGYTF. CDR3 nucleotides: TGTGCCAGCAGTTCCAGGGGCTACACCTTC.

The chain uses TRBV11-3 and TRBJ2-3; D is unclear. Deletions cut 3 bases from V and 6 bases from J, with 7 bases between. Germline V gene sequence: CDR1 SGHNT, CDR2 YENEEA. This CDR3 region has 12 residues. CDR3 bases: TGTGCCAGCAGCTTTTCTTCGGATACGCAGTATTTT. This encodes CASSFSSDTQYF.

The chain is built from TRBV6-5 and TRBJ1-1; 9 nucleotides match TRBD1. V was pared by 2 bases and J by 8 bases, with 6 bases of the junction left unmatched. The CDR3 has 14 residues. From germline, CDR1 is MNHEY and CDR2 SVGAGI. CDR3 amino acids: CASSYVGQGHEAFF. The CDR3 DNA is TGTGCCAGCAGTTACGTGGGACAGGGACACGAAGCTTTCTTT.